These 3 T cell receptor beta chains came from one sample sequenced in a study of cytomegalovirus exposure and HLA in healthy donors. Primers: 60 Vbeta forward and 13 Jbeta reverse. Sequenced by immunoSEQ multiplex PCR; TCRdb stores in-frame clones only, minus some. The repertoire has 150,000 to 250,000 clones, 70% to 80% of them found once; the top ten carry 4.4%. Sequenced material: PBMCs. Receptors were obtained from a woman under 40 in good health and CMV-seropositive.

This CDR3 reads CASSSPGTGVNQPQHF. The CDR3 coding sequence is TGTGCCAGCAGTTCCCCTGGGACAGGCGTCAATCAGCCCCAGCATTTT. The chain carries TRBV6-6 and TRBJ1-5; 8 bases agree with TRBD1. The germline V gene has CDR1 MNHNY and CDR2 SVGAGI (reference sequence). V trimming: 4 bases; J trimming: 3 bases; junction bases outside the gene matches: 8. This CDR3 region has 16 residues.

This chain connects TRBV19 to TRBJ2-3; 12 bases line up with TRBD2. The germline CDR1 and CDR2 sequences are LNHDA and SQIVND (reference sequence). Trimming removed 3 bases from V and 4 bases from J; junction bases left unmatched: 20. The CDR3 loop spans 21 amino acids. CDR3 protein: CASSITSSGGALFREPDTQYF. The CDR3 nucleotides are TGTGCCAGTAGTATCACCTCTAGCGGGGGGGCCCTCTTCAGGGAGCCAGATACGCAGTATTTT.

The chain uses TRBV11-2 and TRBJ2-5; the D gene is possibly TRBD2 (5 bases). CDR3 size: 15 residues. Deletions cut 5 bases from V and 4 bases from J, with 17 bases between. CDR1 is SGHAT, CDR2 FQNNGV, per germline. For the CDR3, the DNA is TGTGCCAGCAGCCCAGTCGGGCTAGCCGGAGAGACCCAGTACTTC. Translation gives CASSPVGLAGETQYF.